This entry is about one T cell receptor (beta chain). These data originate in a study of blood T cell repertoires in COVID-19. Study in general: Material from acute and convalescent COVID-19 was sourced from the United States, Italy and Spain. Sample material is recorded as cDNA or gDNA derived from T cells, B-cell-depleted T cells, or PBMCs.

CDR1 and CDR2 from the germline V gene are SGHRS and YFSETQ. The CDR3 loop spans 17 amino acids. V lost 4 bases and J lost 13; bases outside the gene matches: 14. Original methodology: Scientists estimated how many nucleated cells there were by amplifying reference gene primers. The table came from immunoSEQ multiplex PCR; TCRdb's copy has only in-frame clones and leaves some out. That table supplies the V and J calls and clone size; D and trimming were determined from the DNA. Among 120,000 to 150,000 clones listed, around four fifths were seen once. The receptor comes from a woman between 40 and 50 years old with active or convalescent COVID-19. The chain links TRBV5-1 to TRBJ2-1, with 16 nucleotides matching TRBD2. The sample consisted of peripheral blood. This CDR3 reads CASSPQAGGLAGGVQFF. The CDR3 region has the DNA TGCGCCAGCAGCCCCCAGGCAGGGGGACTAGCGGGAGGGGTACAGTTCTTC.